This T cell receptor beta chain is drawn from a study of blood T cells in healthy people across ages. Turning to the study itself: The capture of about one barcoded beta molecule per two T cells was achieved by template switching.

Primed by a sample-barcoded 5' primer and a J-beta primer mix, a second PCR proceeded for about 7 to 11 cycles. The authors tagged each cDNA molecule using a template-switch adaptor with 12 random nucleotides. TCRdb passed the 5' RACE reads through MiXCR, listing each CDR3 protein once. The sample has about 1.6 million distinct CDR3 sequences; around 35% are singletons. The CDR3 contains 12 residues. Trimming removed 6 bases at V and 6 bases at J, with 12 bases between. Germline CDR1 SQVTM, CDR2 ANQGSEA. Each donor supplied around 9.9 milliliters of peripheral blood. The sequence derives from a woman aged 25 to 39 in good health. This chain links TRBV29-1 with TRBJ1-5; a possible D gene is TRBD1 (5 bases). The sample was blood. The CDR3 reads CSVESGGQPQHF. The CDR3 DNA is TGCAGCGTAGAGTCGGGGGGTCAGCCCCAGCATTTT.